The clone carrying this T cell receptor (beta chain) was seen a single time. Study processing details: Amplified reference gene primers provided the basis for estimating nucleated cell counts. Profiled with immunoSEQ multiplex PCR; TCRdb holds only in-frame clones, not every one. That table gives V, J and clone size, and the DNA gave D and trimming. The sample lists approximately 130,000 clones; 75% to 85% were seen once. These data come from a study of blood T cell repertoires in COVID-19. About the study: The analysed material was cDNA or gDNA that came from T cells, B-cell-depleted T cells, or PBMCs.

The germline CDR1 and CDR2 sequences are SGHTA and FQGNSA. The CDR3 is made up of 14 amino acids. V lost 1 base to trimming and J lost 1 base, with 7 bases between them. The chain has TRBV7-2 and TRBJ1-1; D unresolved. Sequences were obtained from peripheral blood. The sequence was collected from a man of 80 years or more with acute or convalescent COVID-19. CDR3 DNA sequence: TGTGCCAGCAGCTTAGGTGCAGAGAACACTGAAGCTTTCTTT. Translated: CASSLGAENTEAFF.